This is a list of T cell receptor beta chains from one sample in a study of blood T cell repertoires in COVID-19. This table comes from immunoSEQ multiplex PCR, and its TCRdb copy is limited to in-frame clones, with some not included. The sample consists of 100,000 to 150,000 clones, more than 60% of them appearing once. Sequenced material: peripheral blood. These receptors were collected from a woman aged 70-85 years with acute or convalescent COVID-19. Both conserved end residues are part of each CDR3. The order of the fields is D gene, V gene, clone size, J gene, CDR3 DNA, CDR3 protein. A D gene is named only where the DNA matches it firmly. A row's size may be missing; if present it is once, few, many or a size class.

-,TRBV6-5,-,TRBJ2-1,TGTGCCAGCAGCGTAGGAGGTTGGAATGAGCAGTTCTTC,CASSVGGWNEQFF
-,TRBV2,few,TRBJ1-1,TGTGCCAGCAGGGCCGACAGGAACACTGAAGCTTTCTTT,CASRADRNTEAFF
TRBD1,TRBV28,-,TRBJ2-7,TGTGCCAGCAGTTCCCTCCCAGGGGGCGGGCAGTACTTC,CASSSLPGGGQYF
TRBD2,TRBV25-1,-,TRBJ2-1,TGTGCCAGCAGTGAATCACTAGCGGGAGCCAATGAGCAGTTCTTC,CASSESLAGANEQFF
-,TRBV6-5,many,TRBJ1-2,TGTGCCTCCCTAGGGGCCGAAGGGGGCTACACCTTC,CASLGAEGGYTF
TRBD1,TRBV12-5,-,TRBJ2-7,TGTGCTAGTGGTTTGGACAGGGGGACCTACGAGCAGTACTTC,CASGLDRGTYEQYF
-,TRBV23-1,-,TRBJ2-5,TGCGCCAGCAGTCAATCCTTCAGGGCTCGGAGCCCTAGGATAACTTCTGAAGAGACCCAGTACTTC,CASSQSFRARSPRITSEETQYF
-,TRBV7-8,-,TRBJ1-5,TGTGCCAGCAGCTTAGGGAGTCAGCCCCAGCATTTT,CASSLGSQPQHF
TRBD1,TRBV27,-,TRBJ1-1,TGTGCCAGCAGTTGGGCCGGACAGGGCGAAGCTTTCTTT,CASSWAGQGEAFF
TRBD2,TRBV6-2/TRBV6-3,-,TRBJ2-3,TGTGCCAGCAGTCTACCGGGAGGGACAGATACGCAGTATTTT,CASSLPGGTDTQYF
TRBD1,TRBV6-2/TRBV6-3,few,TRBJ1-1,TGTGCCAGCAGTTACTCAACCAGGGGGTCATTCGGGCTCACTGAAGCTTTCTTT,CASSYSTRGSFGLTEAFF
TRBD1,TRBV7-2,-,TRBJ1-4,TGTGCCAGCAGCTTAGGCGGACAGGGAGGTGAAAAACTGTTTTTT,CASSLGGQGGEKLFF
TRBD1,TRBV5-1,-,TRBJ2-2,TGCGCCAGCAGCTCCCCACAGGGGGCCAACACCGGGGAGCTGTTTTTT,CASSSPQGANTGELFF
-,TRBV19,-,TRBJ1-4,TGTGCCAGTAGGAGGTCAGAGATTGAAAAACTGTTTTTT,CASRRSEIEKLFF
-,TRBV4-1,-,TRBJ1-3,TGCGCCAGCAGCCAAGGTTGGACAGAGGGTCACACCATATATTTT,CASSQGWTEGHTIYF
TRBD1,TRBV19,-,TRBJ1-2,TGTGCCAGTAGTATTAGCGTTCCGGGACAGCTTTATGGCTACACCTTC,CASSISVPGQLYGYTF
TRBD2,TRBV28,-,TRBJ2-7,TGTGCCAGCAGTTTGACTAGCGGGAGTGCCTACGAGCAGTACTTC,CASSLTSGSAYEQYF
-,TRBV6-6,few,TRBJ2-7,TGTGCCAGCAGATCAGGGGCGGACGAGCAGTACTTC,CASRSGADEQYF
-,TRBV12-3/TRBV12-4,-,TRBJ2-5,TGTGCCAGCAGTTTAGGCGGGGTCGAGACCCAGTACTTC,CASSLGGVETQYF
-,TRBV11-2,-,TRBJ2-7,TGTGCCAGCAGCTTATCCGGGGGAGCCTACGAGCAGTACTTC,CASSLSGGAYEQYF
TRBD1,TRBV5-4,-,TRBJ1-6,TGTGCCAGCAGCAGTGGACAGGGTGGACTTTCACCCCTCCACTTT,CASSSGQGGLSPLHF
-,TRBV19,-,TRBJ2-1,TGTGCCAGTACTAACTACAATGAGCAGTTCTTC,CASTNYNEQFF
-,TRBV3-1/TRBV3-2,many,TRBJ2-4,TGTGCCAGCAGCCAAGGGCAGATTAAAAACATTCAGTACTTC,CASSQGQIKNIQYF
TRBD1,TRBV6-5,many,TRBJ2-5,TGTGCCAGCACCCTAGGGACAGGCCAAGAGACCCAGTACTTC,CASTLGTGQETQYF
-,TRBV3-1/TRBV3-2,-,TRBJ1-3,TGTGCCAGCAGCCAAGAGATCAGGGGCCGGGGAAACACCATATATTTT,CASSQEIRGRGNTIYF
-,TRBV27,-,TRBJ2-2,TGTGCCAGCGGTCGTTGGAGCGGCACCGGGGAGCTGTTTTTT,CASGRWSGTGELFF
-,TRBV10-1,-,TRBJ2-7,TGCGCCAGCAGTGAGTCGGTGACGGTGAGGGAGCAGTACTTC,CASSESVTVREQYF
-,TRBV6-1,-,TRBJ2-4,TGTGCCAGCAGTGAACAGGGGGCCAAAAACATTCAGTACTTC,CASSEQGAKNIQYF
TRBD1,TRBV28,-,TRBJ1-4,TGTGCCAGCAGTTCGGGACAGGGGCCTAATGAAAAACTGTTTTTT,CASSSGQGPNEKLFF
TRBD1,TRBV5-1,-,TRBJ2-1,TGCGCCAGCAGCTTTGCGATGGTATACAGGGGCTCAGATGAGCAGTTCTTC,CASSFAMVYRGSDEQFF
-,TRBV10-1,-,TRBJ2-1,TGCGCCAGCAGTGACTCCCATGAGCAGTTCTTC,CASSDSHEQFF
-,TRBV30,-,TRBJ2-3,TGTGCCTGGAGTAGGACACGACAAGGCATGCTGGGGCAGTATTTT,CAWSRTRQGMLGQYF
TRBD1,TRBV3-1/TRBV3-2,-,TRBJ1-5,TGTGCCAGCAGCCGAGGGACAGCTAGCAATCAGCCCCAGCATTTT,CASSRGTASNQPQHF
TRBD1,TRBV7-8,few,TRBJ1-4,TGTGCCAGCGGCAAAGGACAGGCAACTAATGAAAAACTGTTTTTT,CASGKGQATNEKLFF
-,TRBV10-3,-,TRBJ2-7,TGTGCCATCAGTGAATCGTCAGGGATCTACGAGCAGTACTTC,CAISESSGIYEQYF
-,TRBV2,-,TRBJ1-2,TGTGCCAGCAGATTAGATCAGGGGTTCTATGGCTACACCTTC,CASRLDQGFYGYTF
TRBD1,TRBV5-4,-,TRBJ2-1,TGTGCCAGCAGCTTCATCGGGACAGGGGGCAATGAGCAGTTCTTC,CASSFIGTGGNEQFF
TRBD2,TRBV11-2,-,TRBJ2-5,TGTGCCAGCAGCTTAGGTGCGGGGGGAGGAGAGACCCAGTACTTC,CASSLGAGGGETQYF
TRBD2,TRBV7-6,few,TRBJ2-2,TGTGCCAGCAGCTCCCGACTAGCGGATAACACCGGGGAGCTGTTTTTT,CASSSRLADNTGELFF
TRBD2,TRBV6-1,-,TRBJ2-5,TGTGCCAGCAGTGCACGGGGGGACCCCCTGGAGACCCAGTACTTC,CASSARGDPLETQYF
-,TRBV28,-,TRBJ1-1,TGTGCCATTACACAGGAGAACACTGAAGCTTTCTTT,CAITQENTEAFF
-,TRBV27,-,TRBJ2-3,TGTGCCAGCAGTTTAAACCGGGTTACAGATACGCAGTATTTT,CASSLNRVTDTQYF
-,TRBV10-3,-,TRBJ2-2,TGTGCCTGCTCAGGGAACTCGAACACCGGGGAGCTGTTTTTT,CACSGNSNTGELFF
TRBD2,TRBV6-4,-,TRBJ2-3,TGTGCCAGCAGCCCCACCGTAGGACTAGCGGGAAACACAGATACGCAGTATTTT,CASSPTVGLAGNTDTQYF
-,TRBV30,-,TRBJ2-7,TGTGCCTGGAGTCCTACAGGCTACGAGCAGTACTTC,CAWSPTGYEQYF
TRBD1,TRBV6-5,-,TRBJ1-2,TGTGCCAGTTCCACGGGACAGGGGACCTATGGCTACACCTTC,CASSTGQGTYGYTF
-,TRBV9,-,TRBJ2-5,TGTGCCAGCAGCGTAGGCAGGTCGGAGACCCAGTACTTC,CASSVGRSETQYF
-,TRBV7-2,-,TRBJ1-5,TGTGCCAGCAGCTTAGTTGGGCAGAGCAATCAGCCCCAGCATTTT,CASSLVGQSNQPQHF
-,TRBV5-1,-,TRBJ1-1,TGCGCCAGCAGCTTGGGGCTCCTCCGCGGACAGCGCCTGGCGGGTGAGCCTGAAGCTTTCTTT,CASSLGLLRGQRLAGEPEAFF
TRBD2,TRBV18,many,TRBJ2-7,TGTGCCAGCTCACCAAGAGGTCCGGGACTAGGGGAGCAGTACTTC,CASSPRGPGLGEQYF
TRBD2,TRBV11-3,-,TRBJ2-7,TGTGCCAGCAGCCAGGGACTAGCGGGAGCGTTGTACTTC,CASSQGLAGALYF
-,TRBV6-5,-,TRBJ1-4,TGTGCCAGCAGTTACTCGTCAGGCAGATCAGGAAAACTGTTTTTT,CASSYSSGRSGKLFF
-,TRBV10-3,once,TRBJ2-3,TGTGCCATCCGGACGGGGGAGCCCACAGATACGCAGTATTTT,CAIRTGEPTDTQYF
-,TRBV2,few,TRBJ2-3,TGTGCCAGCAGTGACAGGGGCGCGCAGTATTTT,CASSDRGAQYF
TRBD2,TRBV12-5,-,TRBJ2-1,TGTGCTAGTGGTCCCGGGGGGTCCTACAATGAGCAGTTCTTC,CASGPGGSYNEQFF